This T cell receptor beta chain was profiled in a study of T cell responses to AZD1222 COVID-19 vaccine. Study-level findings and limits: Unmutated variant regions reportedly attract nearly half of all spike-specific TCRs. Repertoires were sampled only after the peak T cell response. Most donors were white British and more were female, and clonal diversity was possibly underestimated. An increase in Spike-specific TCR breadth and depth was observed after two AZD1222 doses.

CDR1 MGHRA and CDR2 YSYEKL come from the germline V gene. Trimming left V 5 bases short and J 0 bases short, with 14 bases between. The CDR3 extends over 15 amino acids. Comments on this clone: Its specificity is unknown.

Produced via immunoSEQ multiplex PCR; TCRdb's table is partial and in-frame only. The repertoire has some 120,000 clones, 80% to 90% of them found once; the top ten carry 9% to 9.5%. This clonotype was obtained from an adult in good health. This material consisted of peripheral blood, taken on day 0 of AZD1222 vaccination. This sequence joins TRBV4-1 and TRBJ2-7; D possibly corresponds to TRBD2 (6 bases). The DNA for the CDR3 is TGCGCCAGCAGCGCAACGGGGGTCAGCTCCTACGAGCAGTACTTC. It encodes CASSATGVSSYEQYF.